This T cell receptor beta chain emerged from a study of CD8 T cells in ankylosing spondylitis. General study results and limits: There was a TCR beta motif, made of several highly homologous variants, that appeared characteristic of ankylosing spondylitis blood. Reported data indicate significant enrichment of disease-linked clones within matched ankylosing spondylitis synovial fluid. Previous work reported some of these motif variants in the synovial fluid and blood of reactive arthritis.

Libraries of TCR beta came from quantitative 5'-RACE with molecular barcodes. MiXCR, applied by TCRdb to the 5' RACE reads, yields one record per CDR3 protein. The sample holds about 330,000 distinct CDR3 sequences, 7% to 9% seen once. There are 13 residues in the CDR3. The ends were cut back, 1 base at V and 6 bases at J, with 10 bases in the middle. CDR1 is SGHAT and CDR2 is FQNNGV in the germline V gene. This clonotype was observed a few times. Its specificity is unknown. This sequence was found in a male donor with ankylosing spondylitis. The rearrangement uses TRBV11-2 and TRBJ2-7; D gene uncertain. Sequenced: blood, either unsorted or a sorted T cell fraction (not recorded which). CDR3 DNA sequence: TGTGCCAGCAGCTTAGCTGGGGTTTTCGAGCAGTACTTC. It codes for CASSLAGVFEQYF. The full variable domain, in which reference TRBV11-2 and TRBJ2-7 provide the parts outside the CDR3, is EAGVAQSPRYKIIEKRQSVAFWCNPISGHATLYWYQQILGQGPKLLIQFQNNGVVDDSQLPKDRFSAERLKGVDSTLKIQPAKLEDSAVYLCASSLAGVFEQYFGPGTRLTVT.